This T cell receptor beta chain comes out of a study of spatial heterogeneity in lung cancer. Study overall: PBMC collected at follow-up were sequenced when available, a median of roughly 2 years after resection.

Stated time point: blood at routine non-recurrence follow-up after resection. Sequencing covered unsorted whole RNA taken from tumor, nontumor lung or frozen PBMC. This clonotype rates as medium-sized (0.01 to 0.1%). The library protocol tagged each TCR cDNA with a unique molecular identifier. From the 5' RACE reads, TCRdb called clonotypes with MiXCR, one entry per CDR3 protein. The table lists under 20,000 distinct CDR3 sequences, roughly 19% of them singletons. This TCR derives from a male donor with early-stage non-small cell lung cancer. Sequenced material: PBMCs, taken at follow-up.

In DNA, the CDR3 is TGTGCCAGCAGCGGGGGATTCAACACTGAAGCTTTCTTT. Residues: CASSGGFNTEAFF. The chain uses TRBV7-9 and TRBJ1-1; maybe TRBD1 (5 bases). The CDR3 has 13 residues. Germline CDR1 is SEHNR and CDR2 is FQNEAQ (reference sequence). V lost 5 bases to trimming and J lost 2 bases, with 9 bases between them. The whole variable domain, filled in from reference TRBV7-9 and TRBJ1-1, reads DTGVSQNPRHKITKRGQNVTFRCDPISEHNRLYWYRQTLGQGPEFLTYFQNEAQLEKSRLLSDRFSAERPKGSFSTLEIQRTEQGDSAMYLCASSGGFNTEAFFGQGTRLTVV.